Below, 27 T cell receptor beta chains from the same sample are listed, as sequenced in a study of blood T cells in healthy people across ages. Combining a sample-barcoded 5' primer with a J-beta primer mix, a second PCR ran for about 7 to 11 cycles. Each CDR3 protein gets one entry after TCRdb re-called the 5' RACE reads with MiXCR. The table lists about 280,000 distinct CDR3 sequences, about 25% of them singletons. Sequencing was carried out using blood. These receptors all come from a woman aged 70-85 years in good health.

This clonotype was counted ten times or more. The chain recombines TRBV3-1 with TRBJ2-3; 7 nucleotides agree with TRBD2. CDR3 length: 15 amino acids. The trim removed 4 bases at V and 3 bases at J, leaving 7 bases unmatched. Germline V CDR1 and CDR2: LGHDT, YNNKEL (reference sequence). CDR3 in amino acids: CASSPLAGVTDTQYF. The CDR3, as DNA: TGTGCCAGCAGCCCGCTGGCGGGAGTGACAGATACGCAGTATTTT.

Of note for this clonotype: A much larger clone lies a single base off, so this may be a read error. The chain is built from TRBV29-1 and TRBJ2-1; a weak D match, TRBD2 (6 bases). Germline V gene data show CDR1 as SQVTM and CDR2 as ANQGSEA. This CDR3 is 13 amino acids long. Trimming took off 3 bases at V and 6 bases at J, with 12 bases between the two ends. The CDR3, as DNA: TGCAGCGTTGAGAGGCTAGCGACCAATGAGCAGTTCTTC. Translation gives CSVERLATNEQFF.

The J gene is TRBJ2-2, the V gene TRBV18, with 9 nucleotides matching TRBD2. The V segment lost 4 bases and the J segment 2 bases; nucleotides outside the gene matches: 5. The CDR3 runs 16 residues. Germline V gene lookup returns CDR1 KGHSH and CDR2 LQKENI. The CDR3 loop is CASSRSGSTNTGELFF. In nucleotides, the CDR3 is TGTGCCAGCTCACGTAGCGGGAGCACCAACACCGGGGAGCTGTTTTTT.

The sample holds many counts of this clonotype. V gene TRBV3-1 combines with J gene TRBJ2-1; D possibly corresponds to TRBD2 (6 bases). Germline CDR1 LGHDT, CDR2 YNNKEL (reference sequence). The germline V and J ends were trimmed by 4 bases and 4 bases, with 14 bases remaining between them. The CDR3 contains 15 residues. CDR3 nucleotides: TGTGCCAGCAGCCCTAGCGATTTAAAATACAATGAGCAGTTCTTC. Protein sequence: CASSPSDLKYNEQFF.

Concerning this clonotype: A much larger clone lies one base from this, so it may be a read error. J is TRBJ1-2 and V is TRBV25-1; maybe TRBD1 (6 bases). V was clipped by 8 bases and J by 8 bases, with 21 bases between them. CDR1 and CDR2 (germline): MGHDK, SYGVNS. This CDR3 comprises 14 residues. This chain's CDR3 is CASQPQGSDQGYTF. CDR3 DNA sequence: TGTGCCAGCCAACCACAGGGCTCTGATCAAGGCTACACCTTC.

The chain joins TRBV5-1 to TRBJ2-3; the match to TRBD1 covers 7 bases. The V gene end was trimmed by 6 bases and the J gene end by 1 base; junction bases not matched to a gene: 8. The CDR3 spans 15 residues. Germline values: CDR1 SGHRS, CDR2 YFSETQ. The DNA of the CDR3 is TGCGCCAGCACCCGACAGGGATCAGGCACAGATACGCAGTATTTT. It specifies CASTRQGSGTDTQYF.

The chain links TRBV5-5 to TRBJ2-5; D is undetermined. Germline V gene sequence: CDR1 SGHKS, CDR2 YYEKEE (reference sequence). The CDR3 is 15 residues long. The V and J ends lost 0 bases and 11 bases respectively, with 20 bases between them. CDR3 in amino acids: CASSLDSLSKGEQYF. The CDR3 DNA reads TGTGCCAGCAGCTTGGACAGCCTCTCTAAGGGTGAGCAGTACTTC.

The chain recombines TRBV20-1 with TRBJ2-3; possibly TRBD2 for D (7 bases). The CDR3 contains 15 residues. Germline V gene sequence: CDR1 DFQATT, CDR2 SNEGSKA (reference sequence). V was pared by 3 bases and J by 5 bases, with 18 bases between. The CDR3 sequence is CSARGGAGAVDTQYF. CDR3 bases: TGCAGTGCTAGGGGGGGGGCGGGTGCAGTAGATACGCAGTATTTT.

The CDR3 nucleotides read TGCAGTGCTAGCGGCAGGGTGGCAGGGTCACCCCTCCACTTT. Translated: CSASGRVAGSPLHF. The chain recombines TRBV20-1 with TRBJ1-6, with D tentatively TRBD1 (5 bases). The CDR3 runs to 14 residues. The V end was cut by 3 bases, the J end by 10 bases, with 16 bases between. The germline V gene encodes CDR1 DFQATT and CDR2 SNEGSKA (reference sequence).

CDR3 region: CASSVEGADSTDTQYF. The CDR3 DNA sequence: TGTGCCAGCAGCGTAGAAGGGGCGGATAGCACAGATACGCAGTATTTT. This chain connects TRBV9 to TRBJ2-3; weak D call: TRBD1 (5 bases). Trimming removed 0 bases at V and 0 bases at J, with 11 bases between. The germline V gene has CDR1 SGDLS and CDR2 YYNGEE. The CDR3 is 16 amino acids.

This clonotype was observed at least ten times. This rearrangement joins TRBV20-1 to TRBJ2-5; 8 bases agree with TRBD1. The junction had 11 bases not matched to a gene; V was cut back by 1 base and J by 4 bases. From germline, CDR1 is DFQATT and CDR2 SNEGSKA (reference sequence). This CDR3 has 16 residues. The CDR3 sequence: CSARARTGMGRETQYF. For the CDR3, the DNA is TGCAGTGCTAGAGCAAGGACAGGGATGGGTCGAGAGACCCAGTACTTC.

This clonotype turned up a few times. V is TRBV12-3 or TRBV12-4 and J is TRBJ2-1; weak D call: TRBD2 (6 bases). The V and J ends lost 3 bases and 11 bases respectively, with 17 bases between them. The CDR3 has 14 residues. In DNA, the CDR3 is TGTGCCAGCAGTTTCCCGAGACTAGAAGAAAAGCAGTTCTTC. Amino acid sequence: CASSFPRLEEKQFF.

The CDR3 DNA follows: TGTGCCAGCAGTTTTGGACTAGCGGGAGGCCCGTTAGCCAAAAACATTCAGTACTTC. It encodes CASSFGLAGGPLAKNIQYF. This sequence joins TRBV12-3 or TRBV12-4 and TRBJ2-4; 14 bases are a match to TRBD2. The CDR3 covers 19 residues. V was pared by 3 bases and J by 0 bases, with 7 bases of the junction left unmatched.

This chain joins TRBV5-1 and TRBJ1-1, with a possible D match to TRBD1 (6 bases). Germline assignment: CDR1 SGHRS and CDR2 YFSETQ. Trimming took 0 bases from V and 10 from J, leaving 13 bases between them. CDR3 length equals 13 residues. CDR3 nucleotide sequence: TGCGCCAGCAGCTTGGCAGGGGTTCCTACAGCTTTCTTT. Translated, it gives CASSLAGVPTAFF.

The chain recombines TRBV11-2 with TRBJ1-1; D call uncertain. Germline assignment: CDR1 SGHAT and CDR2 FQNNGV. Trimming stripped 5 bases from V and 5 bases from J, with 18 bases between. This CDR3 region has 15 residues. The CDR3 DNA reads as TGTGCCAGCAGCCGCCTAGAGGGATCGAGAACTGAAGCTTTCTTT. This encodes CASSRLEGSRTEAFF.

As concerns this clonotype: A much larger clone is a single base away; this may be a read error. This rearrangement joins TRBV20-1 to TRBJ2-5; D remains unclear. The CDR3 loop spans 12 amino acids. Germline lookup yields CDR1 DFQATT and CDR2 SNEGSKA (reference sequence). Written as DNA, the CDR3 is TGCAGTGCTAGAGGCAAATTTGAGACCCAGTGCTTC. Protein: CSARGKFETQCF.

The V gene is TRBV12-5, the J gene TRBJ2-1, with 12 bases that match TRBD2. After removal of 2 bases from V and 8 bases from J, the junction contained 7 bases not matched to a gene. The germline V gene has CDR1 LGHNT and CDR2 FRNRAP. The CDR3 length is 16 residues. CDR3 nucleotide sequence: TGTGCTAGTGGTTTGACATCTAGCGGGAGGGCCGATGAGCAGTTCTTC. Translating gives CASGLTSSGRADEQFF.

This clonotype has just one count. The CDR3 loop reads CASSTLGRTTDTQYF. As DNA, the CDR3 is TGTGCCAGTAGTACCCTCGGGAGGACCACAGATACGCAGTATTTT. The V and J genes are TRBV19 and TRBJ2-3; 7 bases fit TRBD2. The CDR3 runs to 15 residues. Unmatched junction bases numbered 6, after V lost 4 bases and J lost 2 bases. The germline V gene encodes CDR1 LNHDA and CDR2 SQIVND (reference sequence).

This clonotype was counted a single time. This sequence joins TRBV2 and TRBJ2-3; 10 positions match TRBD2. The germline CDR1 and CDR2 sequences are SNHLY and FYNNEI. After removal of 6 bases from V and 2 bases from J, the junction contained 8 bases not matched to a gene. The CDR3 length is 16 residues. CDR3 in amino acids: CASSAGLADHTDTQYF. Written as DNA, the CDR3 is TGTGCCAGCAGCGCCGGACTAGCGGACCACACAGATACGCAGTATTTT.

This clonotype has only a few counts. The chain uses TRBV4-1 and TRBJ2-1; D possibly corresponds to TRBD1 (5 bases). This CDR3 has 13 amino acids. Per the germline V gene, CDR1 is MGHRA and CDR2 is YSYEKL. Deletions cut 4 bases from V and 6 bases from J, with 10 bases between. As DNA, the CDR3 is TGCGCCAGCAGCCCCCAAAGGGGCAATGAGCAGTTCTTC. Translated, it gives CASSPQRGNEQFF.

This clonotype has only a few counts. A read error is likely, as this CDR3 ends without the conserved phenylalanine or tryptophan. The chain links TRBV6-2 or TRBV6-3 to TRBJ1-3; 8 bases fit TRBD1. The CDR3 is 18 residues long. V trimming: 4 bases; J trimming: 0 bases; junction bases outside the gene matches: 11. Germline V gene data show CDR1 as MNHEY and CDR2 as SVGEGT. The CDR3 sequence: CASSSPGQATSSGNTIYL. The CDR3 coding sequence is TGTGCCAGCAGTTCCCCGGGACAGGCAACAAGCTCTGGAAACACCATATATCTT.

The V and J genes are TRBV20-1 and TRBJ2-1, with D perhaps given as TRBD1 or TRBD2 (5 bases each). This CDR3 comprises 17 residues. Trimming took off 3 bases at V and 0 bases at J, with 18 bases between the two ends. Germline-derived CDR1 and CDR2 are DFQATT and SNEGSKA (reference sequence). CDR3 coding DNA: TGCAGTGCTAGGCTCAAGTGGGGGTCGAGCTCCTACAATGAGCAGTTCTTC. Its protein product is CSARLKWGSSSYNEQFF.

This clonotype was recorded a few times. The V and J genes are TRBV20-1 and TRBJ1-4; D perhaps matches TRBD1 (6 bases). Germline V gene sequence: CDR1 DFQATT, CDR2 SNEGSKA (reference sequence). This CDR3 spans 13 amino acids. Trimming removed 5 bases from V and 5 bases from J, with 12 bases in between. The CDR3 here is CSARRQENEKLFF. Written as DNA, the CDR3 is TGCAGTGCTCGAAGACAGGAAAATGAAAAACTGTTTTTT.

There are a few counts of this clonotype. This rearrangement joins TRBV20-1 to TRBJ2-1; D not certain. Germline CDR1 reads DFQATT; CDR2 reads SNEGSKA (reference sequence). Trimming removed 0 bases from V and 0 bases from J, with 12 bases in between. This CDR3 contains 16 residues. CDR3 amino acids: CSARDVGSSSYNEQFF. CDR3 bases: TGCAGTGCTAGAGATGTTGGCTCCAGCTCCTACAATGAGCAGTTCTTC.

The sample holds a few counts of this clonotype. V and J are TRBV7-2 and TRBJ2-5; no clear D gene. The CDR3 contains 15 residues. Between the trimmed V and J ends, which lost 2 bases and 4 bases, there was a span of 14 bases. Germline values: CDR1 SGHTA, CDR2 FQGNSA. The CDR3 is CASSLRHGERETQYF. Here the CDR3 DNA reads TGTGCCAGCAGCTTACGGCATGGGGAACGAGAGACCCAGTACTTC. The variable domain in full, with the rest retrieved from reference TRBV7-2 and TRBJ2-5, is GAGVSQSPSNKVTEKGKDVELRCDPISGHTALYWYRQSLGQGLEFLIYFQGNSAPDKSGLPSDRFSAERTGGSVSTLTIQRTQQEDSAVYLCASSLRHGERETQYFGPGTRLLVL.

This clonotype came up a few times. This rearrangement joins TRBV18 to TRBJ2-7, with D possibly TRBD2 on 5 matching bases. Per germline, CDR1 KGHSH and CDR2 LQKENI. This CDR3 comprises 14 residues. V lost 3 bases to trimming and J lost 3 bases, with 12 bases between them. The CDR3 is CASSPEVGNYEQYF. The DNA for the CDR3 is TGTGCCAGCTCACCGGAGGTAGGGAACTACGAGCAGTACTTC.

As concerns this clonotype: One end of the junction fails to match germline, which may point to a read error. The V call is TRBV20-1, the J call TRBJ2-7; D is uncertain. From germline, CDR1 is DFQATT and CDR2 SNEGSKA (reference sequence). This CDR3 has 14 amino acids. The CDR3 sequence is CSASWEGSSYDQYF. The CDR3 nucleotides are TGCAGTGCTAGCTGGGAAGGCAGCTCCTACGACCAGTACTTC.